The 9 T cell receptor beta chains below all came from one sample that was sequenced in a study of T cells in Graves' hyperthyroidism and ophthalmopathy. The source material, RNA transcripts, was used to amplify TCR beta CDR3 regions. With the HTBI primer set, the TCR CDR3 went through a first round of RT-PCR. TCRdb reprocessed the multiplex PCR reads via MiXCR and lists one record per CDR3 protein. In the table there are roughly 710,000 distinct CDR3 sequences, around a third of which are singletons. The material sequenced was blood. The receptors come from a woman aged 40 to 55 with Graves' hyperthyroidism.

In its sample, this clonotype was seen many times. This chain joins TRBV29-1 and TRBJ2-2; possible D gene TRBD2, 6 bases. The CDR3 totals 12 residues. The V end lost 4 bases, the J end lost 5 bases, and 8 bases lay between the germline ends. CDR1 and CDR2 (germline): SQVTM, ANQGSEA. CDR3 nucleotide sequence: TGCAGCGTTGTTGGAGGGACCGGGGAGCTGTTTTTT. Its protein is CSVVGGTGELFF.

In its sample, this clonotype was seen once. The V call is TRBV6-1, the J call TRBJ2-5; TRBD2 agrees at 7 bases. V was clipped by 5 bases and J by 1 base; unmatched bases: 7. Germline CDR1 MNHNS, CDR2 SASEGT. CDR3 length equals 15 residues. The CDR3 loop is CASSPQRGLQETQYF. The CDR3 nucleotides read TGTGCCAGCAGTCCCCAGCGGGGCCTCCAAGAGACCCAGTACTTC.

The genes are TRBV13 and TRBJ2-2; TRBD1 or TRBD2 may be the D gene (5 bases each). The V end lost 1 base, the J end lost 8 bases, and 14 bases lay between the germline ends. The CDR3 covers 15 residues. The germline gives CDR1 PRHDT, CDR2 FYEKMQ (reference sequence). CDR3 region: CASSLAVGRRGELFF. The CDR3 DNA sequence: TGTGCCAGCAGCTTAGCTGTGGGACGGAGAGGGGAGCTGTTTTTT. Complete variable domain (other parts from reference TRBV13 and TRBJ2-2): AAGVIQSPRHLIKEKRETATLKCYPIPRHDTVYWYQQGPGQDPQFLISFYEKMQSDKGSIPDRFSAQQFSDYHSELNMSSLELGDSALYFCASSLAVGRRGELFFGEGSRLTVL.

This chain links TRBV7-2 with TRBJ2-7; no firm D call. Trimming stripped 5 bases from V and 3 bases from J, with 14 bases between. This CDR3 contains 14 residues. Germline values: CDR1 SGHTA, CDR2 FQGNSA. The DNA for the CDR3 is TGTGCCAGCAGCCCCCGGCCGCTCTACTACGAGCAGTACTTC. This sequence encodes CASSPRPLYYEQYF.

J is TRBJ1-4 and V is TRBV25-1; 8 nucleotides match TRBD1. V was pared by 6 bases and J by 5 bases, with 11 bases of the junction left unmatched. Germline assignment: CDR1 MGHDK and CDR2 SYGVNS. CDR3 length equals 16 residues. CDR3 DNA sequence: TGTGCCAGCAGCCAGAGACTCAGGGGGCGGAATGAAAAACTGTTTTTT. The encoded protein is CASSQRLRGRNEKLFF. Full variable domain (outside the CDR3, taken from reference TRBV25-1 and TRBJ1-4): EADIYQTPRYLVIGTGKKITLECSQTMGHDKMYWYQQDPGMELHLIHYSYGVNSTEKGDLSSESTVSRIRTEHFPLTLESARPSHTSQYLCASSQRLRGRNEKLFFGSGTQLSVL.

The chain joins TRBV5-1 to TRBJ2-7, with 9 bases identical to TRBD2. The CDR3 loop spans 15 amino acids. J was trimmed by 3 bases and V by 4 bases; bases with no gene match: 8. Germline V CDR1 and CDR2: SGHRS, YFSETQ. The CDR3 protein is CASSQVAGAFYEQYF. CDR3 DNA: TGCGCCAGCAGCCAAGTAGCGGGAGCCTTCTACGAGCAGTACTTC.

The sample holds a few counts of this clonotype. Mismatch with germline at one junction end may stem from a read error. CDR3 bases: TGCGCCAGCAATACCGGGACGGGCTATGGCTACACCTTC. Residues: CASNTGTGYGYTF. This sequence joins TRBV7-8 and TRBJ1-2, with D possibly TRBD1 on 5 matching bases. Germline V gives CDR1 SGHVS, CDR2 FQNEAQ. This CDR3 comprises 13 residues.

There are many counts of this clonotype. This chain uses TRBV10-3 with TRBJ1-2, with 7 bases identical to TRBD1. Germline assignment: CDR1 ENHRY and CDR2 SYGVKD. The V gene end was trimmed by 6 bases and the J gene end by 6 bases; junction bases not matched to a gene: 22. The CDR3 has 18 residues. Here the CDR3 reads CAISVPIVRGLLPNGYTF. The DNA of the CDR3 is TGTGCCATCAGCGTTCCTATCGTAAGGGGGCTCTTACCGAATGGCTACACCTTC.

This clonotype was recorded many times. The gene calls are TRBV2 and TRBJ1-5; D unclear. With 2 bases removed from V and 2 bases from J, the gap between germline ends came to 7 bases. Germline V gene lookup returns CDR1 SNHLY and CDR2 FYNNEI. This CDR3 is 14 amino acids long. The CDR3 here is CASSETYGNQPQHF. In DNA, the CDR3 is TGTGCCAGCAGTGAAACCTACGGCAATCAGCCCCAGCATTTT.